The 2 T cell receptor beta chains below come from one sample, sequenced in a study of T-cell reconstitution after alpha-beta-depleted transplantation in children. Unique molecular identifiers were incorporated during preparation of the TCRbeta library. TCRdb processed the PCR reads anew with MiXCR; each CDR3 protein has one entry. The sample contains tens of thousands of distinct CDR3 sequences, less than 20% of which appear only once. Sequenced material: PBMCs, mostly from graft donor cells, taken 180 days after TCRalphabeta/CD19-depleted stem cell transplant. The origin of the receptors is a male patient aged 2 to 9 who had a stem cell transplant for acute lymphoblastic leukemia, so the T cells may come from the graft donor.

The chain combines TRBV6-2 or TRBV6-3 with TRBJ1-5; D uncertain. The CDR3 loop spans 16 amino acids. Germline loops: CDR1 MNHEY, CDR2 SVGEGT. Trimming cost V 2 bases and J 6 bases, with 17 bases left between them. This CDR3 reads CASSYPHPGGVQPQHF. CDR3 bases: TGTGCCAGCAGTTACCCTCACCCCGGCGGGGTTCAGCCCCAGCATTTT.

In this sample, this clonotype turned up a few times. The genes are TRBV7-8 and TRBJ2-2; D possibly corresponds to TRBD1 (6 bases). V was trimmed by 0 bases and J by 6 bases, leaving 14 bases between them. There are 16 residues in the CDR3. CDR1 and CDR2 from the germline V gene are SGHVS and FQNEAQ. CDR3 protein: CASSLARTVRAGELFF. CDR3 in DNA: TGTGCCAGCAGCTTAGCGCGGACAGTTAGAGCCGGGGAGCTGTTTTTT.